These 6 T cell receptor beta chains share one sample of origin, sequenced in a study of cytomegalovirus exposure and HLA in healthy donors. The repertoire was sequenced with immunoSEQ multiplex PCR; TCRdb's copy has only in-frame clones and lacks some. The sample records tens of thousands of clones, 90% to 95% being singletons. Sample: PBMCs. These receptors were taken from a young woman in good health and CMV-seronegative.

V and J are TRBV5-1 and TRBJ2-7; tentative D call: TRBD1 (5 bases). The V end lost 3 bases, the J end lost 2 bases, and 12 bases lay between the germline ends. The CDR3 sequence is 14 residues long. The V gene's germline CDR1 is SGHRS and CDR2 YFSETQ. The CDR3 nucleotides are TGCGCCAGCAGCTATACAGGTGAACCCTACGAGCAGTACTTC. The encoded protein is CASSYTGEPYEQYF.

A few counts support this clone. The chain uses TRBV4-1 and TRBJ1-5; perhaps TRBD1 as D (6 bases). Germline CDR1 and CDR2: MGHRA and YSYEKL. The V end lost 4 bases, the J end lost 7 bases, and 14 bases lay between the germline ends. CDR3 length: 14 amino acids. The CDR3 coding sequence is TGCGCCAGCAGCCTCCTACAGGGAAACCAGCCCCAGCATTTT. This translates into CASSLLQGNQPQHF.

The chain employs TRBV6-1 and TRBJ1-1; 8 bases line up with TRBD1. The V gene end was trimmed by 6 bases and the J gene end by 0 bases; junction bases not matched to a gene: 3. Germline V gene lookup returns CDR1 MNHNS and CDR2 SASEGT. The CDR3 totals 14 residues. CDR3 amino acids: CASSPGQVNTEAFF. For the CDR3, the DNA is TGTGCCAGCAGCCCGGGACAGGTGAACACTGAAGCTTTCTTT.

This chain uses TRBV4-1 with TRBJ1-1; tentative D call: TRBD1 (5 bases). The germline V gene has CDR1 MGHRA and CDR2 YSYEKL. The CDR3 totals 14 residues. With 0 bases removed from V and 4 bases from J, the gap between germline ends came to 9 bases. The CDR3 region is CASSQEAGGTEAFF. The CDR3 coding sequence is TGCGCCAGCAGCCAAGAGGCCGGGGGCACTGAAGCTTTCTTT.

CDR3 amino acids: CASSQGLAASSYEQYF. In nucleotides, the CDR3 is TGTGCCAGCTCACAAGGACTAGCGGCCTCCTCCTACGAGCAGTACTTC. The chain carries TRBV18 and TRBJ2-7; 10 nucleotides line up with TRBD2. Per germline, CDR1 KGHSH and CDR2 LQKENI. The CDR3 spans 16 residues. V lost 4 bases, J lost 0 bases, and 6 bases stayed unmatched. The full variable domain, rest sourced from reference TRBV18 and TRBJ2-7, is NAGVMQNPRHLVRRRGQEARLRCSPMKGHSHVYWYRQLPEEGLKFMVYLQKENIIDESGMPKERFSAEFPKEGPSILRIQQVVRGDSAAYFCASSQGLAASSYEQYFGPGTRLTVT.

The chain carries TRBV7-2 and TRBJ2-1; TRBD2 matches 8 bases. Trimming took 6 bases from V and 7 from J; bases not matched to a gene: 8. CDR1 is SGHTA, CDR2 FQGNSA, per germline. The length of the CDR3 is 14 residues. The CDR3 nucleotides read TGTGCCAGCAGTTACCGACTAGCGCAAAATGAGCAGTTCTTC. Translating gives CASSYRLAQNEQFF.